Each of the 24 T cell receptor beta chains below was sequenced from the same sample in a study of blood T cell repertoires in COVID-19. The protocol was immunoSEQ multiplex PCR, while the TCRdb copy is restricted to in-frame clones and leaves out a portion. The sample contains around 250,000 clones, 85% to 90% of which appear only once. The sample was peripheral blood. These receptors originate from a woman in her thirties or forties who had recovered from COVID-19.

The chain recombines TRBV20-1 with TRBJ2-5; D uncertain. The V end lost 6 bases, the J end lost 5 bases, and 10 bases lay between the germline ends. This CDR3 has 11 residues. Germline V lookup: CDR1 DFQATT, CDR2 SNEGSKA (reference sequence). The CDR3 reads CSASAEETQYF. The CDR3 DNA follows: TGCAGTGCCTCCGCGGAGGAGACCCAGTACTTC.

The chain is built from TRBV7-2 and TRBJ2-7, with D perhaps matching TRBD2 (6 bases). Trimming took 7 bases from V and 5 from J, leaving 12 bases between them. Germline V gives CDR1 SGHTA, CDR2 FQGNSA. The CDR3 length is 12 residues. The CDR3 DNA reads as TGTGCCAGCACCTCGGGGGATAACGAGCAGTACTTC. It specifies CASTSGDNEQYF. The whole variable domain, remainder taken from reference TRBV7-2 and TRBJ2-7, is GAGVSQSPSNKVTEKGKDVELRCDPISGHTALYWYRQSLGQGLEFLIYFQGNSAPDKSGLPSDRFSAERTGGSVSTLTIQRTQQEDSAVYLCASTSGDNEQYFGPGTRLTVT.

The CDR3 loop reads CASSQTTDTQYF. CDR3 nucleotides: TGTGCCAGCAGCCAAACTACAGATACGCAGTATTTT. The chain recombines TRBV5-5 with TRBJ2-3; D remains ambiguous. Germline V lookup: CDR1 SGHKS, CDR2 YYEKEE (reference sequence). V dropped 4 bases and J dropped 3 bases, with 6 bases sitting between them. The CDR3 consists of 12 residues.

This rearrangement joins TRBV3-1 (or the pseudogene TRBV3-2) to TRBJ2-5; D might be TRBD2 (6 bases). CDR3 size: 16 residues. Germline V gives CDR1 LGHDT, CDR2 YNNKEL (reference sequence). Trimming took off 4 bases at V and 3 bases at J, with 18 bases between the two ends. CDR3 sequence reads: CASSLAEGLAKETQYF. The DNA for the CDR3 is TGTGCCAGCAGCCTAGCTGAGGGACTGGCCAAAGAGACCCAGTACTTC.

This chain links TRBV6-1 with TRBJ1-5; 7 bases agree with TRBD1. The germline CDR1 and CDR2 sequences are MNHNS and SASEGT. V trimming: 3 bases; J trimming: 3 bases; junction bases outside the gene matches: 5. The CDR3 covers 15 residues. Here the CDR3 DNA reads TGTGCCAGCAGTGAGGAGGGGGCAAACAATCAGCCCCAGCATTTT. Amino acid sequence: CASSEEGANNQPQHF.

The J gene is TRBJ1-3, the V gene TRBV5-4, with D possibly being TRBD1 (6 bases). V lost 3 bases and J lost 4, with 20 bases in between. CDR3 length equals 17 residues. The V gene's germline CDR1 is SGHNT and CDR2 YYREEE (reference sequence). This chain's CDR3 is CASSSKQQGLGGNTIYF. The CDR3 DNA reads as TGTGCCAGCAGCTCAAAACAACAGGGACTAGGAGGAAACACCATATATTTT.

This chain joins TRBV3-1 (or the pseudogene TRBV3-2) and TRBJ2-2; 8 nucleotides line up with TRBD1. The J segment lost 4 bases and the V segment lost 6 bases, leaving 4 bases of the junction unmatched. Germline V gives CDR1 LGHDT, CDR2 YNNKEL (reference sequence). The CDR3 contains 14 residues. The CDR3 bases are TGTGCCAGCAGTCGACAGGGGAGCACCGGGGAGCTGTTTTTT. This sequence encodes CASSRQGSTGELFF.

This clone has a single count. Different DNA sequences within this sample yield the same CDR3. The chain employs TRBV19 and TRBJ2-1, with 7 bases lining up with TRBD1. Germline V gene sequence: CDR1 LNHDA, CDR2 SQIVND (reference sequence). This CDR3 is built from 14 residues. The J segment lost 4 bases and the V segment lost 3 bases, leaving 3 bases of the junction unmatched. The CDR3 DNA sequence: TGTGCCAGTAGTATCAGGGGGTCATACAATGAGCAGTTCTTC. Translation gives CASSIRGSYNEQFF.

The chain combines TRBV3-1 (or the pseudogene TRBV3-2) with TRBJ2-7; a weak D match, TRBD1 (6 bases). The CDR3 spans 15 residues. Between the trimmed V and J ends, which lost 1 base and 2 bases, there was a span of 12 bases. Germline assignment: CDR1 LGHDT and CDR2 YNNKEL (reference sequence). This chain's CDR3 is CASSQAGRGAYEQYF. In nucleotides, the CDR3 is TGTGCCAGCAGCCAAGCTGGCAGGGGAGCCTACGAGCAGTACTTC.

The chain recombines TRBV5-1 with TRBJ1-2, with 7 nucleotides matching TRBD1. CDR1 and CDR2 (germline): SGHRS, YFSETQ. The CDR3 totals 13 residues. V lost 2 bases to trimming and J lost 6 bases; unmatched junction nucleotides: 4. In DNA, the CDR3 is TGCGCCAGCAGCTTACTCAGGGGGGATGGCTACACCTTC. As protein: CASSLLRGDGYTF.

This clone was detected only once. The chain has TRBV27 and TRBJ2-1; 9 positions match TRBD2. Unmatched junction bases numbered 6, after V lost 2 bases and J lost 10 bases. The CDR3 totals 14 residues. Germline V lookup: CDR1 MNHEY, CDR2 SMNVEV (reference sequence). CDR3 bases: TGTGCCAGCAGTTTAATGGCGGGAGGGGGGGAGCAGTTCTTC. It codes for CASSLMAGGGEQFF.

The chain couples TRBV11-2 to TRBJ2-7; 11 bases line up with TRBD2. CDR3 length equals 14 residues. Looked up from germline, CDR1 is SGHAT and CDR2 is FQNNGV. Trimming cost V 3 bases and J 3 bases; bases outside gene matches: 1. CDR3 in amino acids: CASSFGTSGYEQYF. CDR3 DNA: TGTGCCAGCAGCTTCGGGACTAGCGGCTACGAGCAGTACTTC. Filled out from reference TRBV11-2 and TRBJ2-7, the complete variable domain reads EAGVAQSPRYKIIEKRQSVAFWCNPISGHATLYWYQQILGQGPKLLIQFQNNGVVDDSQLPKDRFSAERLKGVDSTLKIQPAKLEDSAVYLCASSFGTSGYEQYFGPGTRLTVT.

CDR3 bases: TGTGCCAGTAGTATATCGGCGCAGGGGTATCAGCCCCAGCATTTT. Amino acids: CASSISAQGYQPQHF. The genes are TRBV19 and TRBJ1-5, with D perhaps TRBD1 (6 bases). The V gene lost 2 bases and the J gene lost 5 bases, with 13 bases spanning the gap. CDR1 and CDR2 (germline): LNHDA, SQIVND (reference sequence). The CDR3 totals 15 residues.

This chain connects TRBV5-4 to TRBJ2-3; 9 positions agree with TRBD1. V was pared by 1 base and J by 4 bases, with 4 bases of the junction left unmatched. CDR1 SGHNT and CDR2 YYREEE come from the germline V gene (reference sequence). The length of the CDR3 is 15 residues. The CDR3 loop is CASSLTGGAADTQYF. The CDR3 coding sequence is TGTGCCAGCAGCTTGACAGGGGGCGCAGCAGATACGCAGTATTTT.

The V gene is TRBV12-3 or TRBV12-4, the J gene TRBJ1-6, with unresolved D. The CDR3 has 12 residues. V shed 6 bases and J shed 8 bases, with 8 bases lying between them. DNA for the CDR3: TGTGCCAGCAGAGCGAGGGATTCACCCCTCCACTTT. Its protein product is CASRARDSPLHF.

This clone was seen a handful of times. The J gene is TRBJ2-5, the V gene TRBV18; maybe TRBD2 (6 bases). CDR1 is KGHSH and CDR2 is LQKENI in the germline V gene. The V end lost 0 bases, the J end lost 4 bases, and 12 bases lay between the germline ends. The CDR3 contains 15 residues. The CDR3 nucleotides are TGTGCCAGCTCACCACCGGGACGGGGAGGAGAGACCCAGTACTTC. Amino acids: CASSPPGRGGETQYF.

The CDR3 region has the DNA TGTGCCAGCAGTGAAGGTCTCGTTTATAATTCACCCCTCCACTTT. Translated, it gives CASSEGLVYNSPLHF. The chain carries TRBV2 and TRBJ1-6; D unresolved. The CDR3 runs 15 residues. Trimming left V 1 base short and J 4 bases short, with 8 bases between. In germline, CDR1 is SNHLY, CDR2 FYNNEI.

J is TRBJ2-7 and V is TRBV28; 10 positions agree with TRBD2. After removal of 4 bases from V and 7 bases from J, the junction contained 19 bases not matched to a gene. Germline CDR1 reads MDHEN; CDR2 reads SYDVKM. This CDR3 region has 18 residues. This chain's CDR3 is CASSSQRGGLPTSQEQYF. The CDR3, as DNA: TGTGCCAGCAGTTCCCAGCGGGGGGGCCTCCCTACCTCTCAGGAGCAGTACTTC.

V is TRBV7-8 and J is TRBJ2-7; unclear D gene. V lost 5 bases, J lost 4 bases, and 9 bases lay in between. The CDR3 covers 12 residues. Per the germline V gene, CDR1 is SGHVS and CDR2 is FQNEAQ. The CDR3 DNA sequence: TGTGCCAGCAGCAAGACTGAGTACGAGCAGTACGTC. This translates into CASSKTEYEQYV.

The chain is built from TRBV3-1 (or the pseudogene TRBV3-2) and TRBJ2-7; TRBD1 aligns across 7 bases. The germline V gene has CDR1 LGHDT and CDR2 YNNKEL (reference sequence). The CDR3 is made up of 14 amino acids. Losses at the gene ends were 10 bases for V and 1 base for J; bases not matched to a gene: 10. The chain's CDR3 is CANTTGTASYEQYF. The CDR3 coding sequence is TGTGCCAATACTACCGGGACAGCTTCCTACGAGCAGTACTTC.

As to this clone: The junction does not match germline at one end; this may be a read error. This chain connects TRBV27 to TRBJ2-1, with D perhaps TRBD2 (5 bases). The germline CDR1 and CDR2 sequences are MNHEY and SMNVEV (reference sequence). The CDR3 extends over 15 amino acids. In DNA, the CDR3 is TGTGCCAGCAGTTTTCAGGCTAGCTCCCACAATGAGCAGTTCTTC. This translates into CASSFQASSHNEQFF.

This chain joins TRBV9 and TRBJ2-7, with D perhaps TRBD2 (5 bases). The CDR3 length is 14 residues. V lost 0 bases and J lost 2, with 9 bases in between. From germline, CDR1 is SGDLS and CDR2 YYNGEE. This CDR3 is CASSVAGETYEQYF. The DNA for the CDR3 is TGTGCCAGCAGCGTAGCCGGGGAAACCTACGAGCAGTACTTC.

V usage is TRBV2 and J usage is TRBJ2-5, with D possibly TRBD1 on 5 matching bases. The germline V gene has CDR1 SNHLY and CDR2 FYNNEI. The V gene lost 3 bases and the J gene lost 5 bases, with 10 bases spanning the gap. The CDR3 runs 13 residues. The CDR3 sequence is CASSDPRAETQYF. CDR3 bases: TGTGCCAGCAGTGACCCCAGGGCGGAGACCCAGTACTTC.

The rearrangement links TRBV30 to TRBJ1-6; no clear D gene. The CDR3 runs to 14 residues. Trimming took 0 bases from V and 9 from J, leaving 12 bases between them. Germline lookup yields CDR1 GTSNPN and CDR2 SVGIG (reference sequence). In nucleotides, the CDR3 is TGTGCCTGGAGTGTGGGAGGGCGAGGTTCACCCCTCCACTTT. Encoded protein: CAWSVGGRGSPLHF.